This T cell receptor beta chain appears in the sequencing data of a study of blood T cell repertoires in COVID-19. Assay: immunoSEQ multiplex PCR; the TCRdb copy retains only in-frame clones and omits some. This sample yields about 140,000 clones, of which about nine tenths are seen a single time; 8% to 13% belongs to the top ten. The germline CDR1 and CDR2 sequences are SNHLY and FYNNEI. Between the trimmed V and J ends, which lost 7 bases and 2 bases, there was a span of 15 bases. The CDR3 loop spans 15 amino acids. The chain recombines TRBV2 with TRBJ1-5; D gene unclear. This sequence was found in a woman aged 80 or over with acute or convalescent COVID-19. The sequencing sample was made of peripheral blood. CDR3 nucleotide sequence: TGTGCCAGCACCCCGCTTGGGCTTGGCAATCAGCCCCAGCATTTT. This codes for CASTPLGLGNQPQHF.